This passage covers 6 T cell receptor beta chains from one sample sequenced in a study of blood T cell repertoires in COVID-19. Produced via immunoSEQ multiplex PCR; TCRdb's table is partial and in-frame only. The repertoire holds some 290,000 clones, with around 86% as singletons. Sequencing used peripheral blood. The receptors were gathered from a woman aged 60-75 years with active or convalescent COVID-19.

As regards this clone: Other nucleotide sequences in the sample specify the same CDR3. This chain uses TRBV27 with TRBJ1-4, with D maybe TRBD1 (5 bases). Germline V gene data show CDR1 as MNHEY and CDR2 as SMNVEV (reference sequence). Deletions cut 3 bases from V and 8 bases from J, with 10 bases between. CDR3 length equals 13 residues. The CDR3 nucleotides are TGTGCCAGCAGTTTCTCAGGGTTCGAAAAACTGTTTTTT. Translation: CASSFSGFEKLFF.

This clone has a single count. The V gene is TRBV2, the J gene TRBJ2-7, with D possibly matching TRBD1 (5 bases). V lost 8 bases, J lost 6 bases, and 8 bases lay in between. This CDR3 region has 10 residues. CDR1 and CDR2 from the germline V gene are SNHLY and FYNNEI. The CDR3 nucleotides read TGTGCCAGCGCAGGGCGCGAGCAGTACTTC. Translated, it gives CASAGREQYF.

The J gene is TRBJ1-2, the V gene TRBV19; 10 bases fit TRBD1. There are 14 residues in the CDR3. The junction had 4 bases not matched to a gene; V was cut back by 3 bases and J by 6 bases. Germline V gene sequence: CDR1 LNHDA, CDR2 SQIVND (reference sequence). The DNA for the CDR3 is TGTGCCAGTAGTATCGGACAGGGGGGTCATGGCTACACCTTC. Encoded protein: CASSIGQGGHGYTF.

The chain combines TRBV6-6 with TRBJ1-3; D ambiguous. Trimming stripped 0 bases from V and 7 bases from J, with 10 bases between. Germline V gene lookup returns CDR1 MNHNY and CDR2 SVGAGI (reference sequence). This CDR3 region has 14 residues. CDR3 sequence reads: CASSYSTNGNTIYF. The CDR3 DNA is TGTGCCAGCAGTTACTCAACGAACGGGAACACCATATATTTT.

This clone was observed a handful of times. Other DNA variants within this sample encode the same CDR3. The chain is built from TRBV4-2 and TRBJ2-7; 7 bases align to TRBD1. This CDR3 has 14 residues. Trimming cost V 1 base and J 3 bases; bases outside gene matches: 3. Germline CDR1 is LGHNA and CDR2 is YNFKEQ. The CDR3 bases are TGTGCCAGCAGCCAAGGACAGGGTGACTACGAGCAGTACTTC. It specifies CASSQGQGDYEQYF.

This chain connects TRBV6-5 to TRBJ2-7; no definite D call. This CDR3 spans 11 amino acids. CDR1 is MNHEY, CDR2 SVGAGI, per germline. V lost 8 bases and J lost 3, with 8 bases in between. The CDR3 reads CASWARYEQYF. In DNA form, the CDR3 reads TGTGCCAGCTGGGCCCGCTACGAGCAGTACTTC.